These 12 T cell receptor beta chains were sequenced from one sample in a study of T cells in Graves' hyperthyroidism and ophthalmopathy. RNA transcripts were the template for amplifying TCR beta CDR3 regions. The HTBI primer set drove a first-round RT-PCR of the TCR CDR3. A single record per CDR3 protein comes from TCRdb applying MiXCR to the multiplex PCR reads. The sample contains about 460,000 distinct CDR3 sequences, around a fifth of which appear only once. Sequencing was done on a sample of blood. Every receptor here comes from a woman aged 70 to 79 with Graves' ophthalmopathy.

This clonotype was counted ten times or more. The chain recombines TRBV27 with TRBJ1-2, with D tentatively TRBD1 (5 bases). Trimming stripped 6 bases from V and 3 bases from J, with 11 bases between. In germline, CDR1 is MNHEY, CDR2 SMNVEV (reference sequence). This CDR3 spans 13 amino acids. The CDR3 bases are TGTGCCAGCAGCATCAGGGAGGACTATGGCTACACCTTC. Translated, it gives CASSIREDYGYTF.

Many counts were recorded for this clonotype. CDR3 amino acids: CASSLELAGAYNEQFF. CDR3 in DNA: TGTGCCAGCAGCTTAGAACTAGCGGGGGCCTACAATGAGCAGTTCTTC. The V gene is TRBV11-2, the J gene TRBJ2-1; 11 bases are a match to TRBD2. The CDR3 loop spans 16 amino acids. Germline V gene sequence: CDR1 SGHAT, CDR2 FQNNGV. V dropped 0 bases and J dropped 2; count of bases not matched to a gene: 0.

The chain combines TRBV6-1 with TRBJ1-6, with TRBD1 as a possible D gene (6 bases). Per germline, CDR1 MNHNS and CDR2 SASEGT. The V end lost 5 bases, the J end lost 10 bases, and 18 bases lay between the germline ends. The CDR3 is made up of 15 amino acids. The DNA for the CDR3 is TGTGCCAGCAGTTGGGACGGGGGCAGAGGATCACCCCTCCACTTT. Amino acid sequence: CASSWDGGRGSPLHF.

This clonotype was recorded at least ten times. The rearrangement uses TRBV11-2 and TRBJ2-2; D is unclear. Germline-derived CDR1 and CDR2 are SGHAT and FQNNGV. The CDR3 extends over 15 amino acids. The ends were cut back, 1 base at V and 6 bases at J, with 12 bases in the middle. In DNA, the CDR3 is TGTGCCAGCAGCTTAGTAGGGAACAGTGCCGGGGAGCTGTTTTTT. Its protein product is CASSLVGNSAGELFF.

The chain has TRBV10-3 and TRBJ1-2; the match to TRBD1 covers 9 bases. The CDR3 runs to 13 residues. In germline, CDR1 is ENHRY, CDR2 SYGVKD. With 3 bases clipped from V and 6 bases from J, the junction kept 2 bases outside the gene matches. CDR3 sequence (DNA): TGTGCCATCAGTGAAGGGACAGGGAATGGCTACACCTTC. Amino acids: CAISEGTGNGYTF.

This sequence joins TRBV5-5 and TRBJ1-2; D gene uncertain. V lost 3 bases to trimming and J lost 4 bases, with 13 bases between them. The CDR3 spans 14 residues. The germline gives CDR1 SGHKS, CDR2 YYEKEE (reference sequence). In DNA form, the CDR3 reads TGTGCCAGCAGCTCCCCCCAGGTCGGCTATGGCTACACCTTC. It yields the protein CASSSPQVGYGYTF.

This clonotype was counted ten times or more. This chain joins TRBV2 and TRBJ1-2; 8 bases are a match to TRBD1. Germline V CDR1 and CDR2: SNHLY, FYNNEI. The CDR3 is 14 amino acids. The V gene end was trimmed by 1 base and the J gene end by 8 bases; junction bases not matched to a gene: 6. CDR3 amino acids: CASSEEDRVGGYTF. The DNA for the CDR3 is TGTGCCAGCAGTGAAGAGGACAGGGTAGGCGGCTACACCTTC.

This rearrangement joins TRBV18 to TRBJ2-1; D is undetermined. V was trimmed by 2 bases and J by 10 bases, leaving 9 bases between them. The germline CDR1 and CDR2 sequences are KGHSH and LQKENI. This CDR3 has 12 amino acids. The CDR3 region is CASSPINIEQFF. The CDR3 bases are TGTGCCAGCTCACCAATAAACATCGAGCAGTTCTTC.

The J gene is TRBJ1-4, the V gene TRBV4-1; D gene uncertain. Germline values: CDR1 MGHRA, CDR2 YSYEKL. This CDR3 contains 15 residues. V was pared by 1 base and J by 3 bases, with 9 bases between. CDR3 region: CASSQVSGPNEKLFF. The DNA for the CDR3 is TGCGCCAGCAGCCAAGTGTCTGGGCCTAATGAAAAACTGTTTTTT.

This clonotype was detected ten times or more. For the CDR3, the DNA is TGTGCCAGCAGTGAGGAACTGGGACTAGCGGTACACAATGAGCAGTTCTTC. Residues: CASSEELGLAVHNEQFF. The chain combines TRBV2 with TRBJ2-1; 11 positions match TRBD2. CDR3 length: 17 residues. V dropped 3 bases and J dropped 5; count of bases not matched to a gene: 9. In germline, CDR1 is SNHLY, CDR2 FYNNEI.

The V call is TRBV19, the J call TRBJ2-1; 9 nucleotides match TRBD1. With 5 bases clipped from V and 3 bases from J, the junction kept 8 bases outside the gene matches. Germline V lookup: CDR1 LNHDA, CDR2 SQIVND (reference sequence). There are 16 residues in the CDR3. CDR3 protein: CASSSLSGQGYNEQFF. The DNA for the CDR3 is TGTGCCAGTAGTTCTCTATCGGGACAGGGCTACAATGAGCAGTTCTTC.

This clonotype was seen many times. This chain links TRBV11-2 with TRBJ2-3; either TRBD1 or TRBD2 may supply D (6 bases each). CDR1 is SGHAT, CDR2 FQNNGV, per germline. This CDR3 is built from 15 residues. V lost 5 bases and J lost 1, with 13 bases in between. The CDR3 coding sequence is TGTGCCAGCAGCATCAGGGGAGGACGCACAGATACGCAGTATTTT. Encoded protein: CASSIRGGRTDTQYF.